This T cell receptor (beta chain) was sequenced in a study of T cells in women clearing cervical HPV infection. Notes on the study in general: Effector/memory and HPV-specific T cells were not isolated, and association timing is unknown. Cases carried less TRBV6-7 than controls: roughly 0.12% versus 0.17%.

immunoSEQ multiplex PCR used an average of around 1,200 ng genomic DNA. The method was immunoSEQ multiplex PCR; TCRdb's version includes in-frame clones alone and lacks a portion of them. In all, the sample yields approximately 37,000 clones. The germline V gene encodes CDR1 SGHTA and CDR2 FQGNSA. This CDR3 is built from 14 residues. The V and J ends lost 5 bases and 5 bases, in that order; junction bases with no gene match: 7. HPV was found by MY09/MY11 PCR and dot-blot genotyping. Concerning this clone: Its target is not known. The CDR3 is cut off 3 residues early in the read; its end comes from the germline J gene.

Material: blood buffy coat. The V call is TRBV7-2, the J call TRBJ2-7; 9 nucleotides align to TRBD1. This receptor was identified in a woman aged 18-70 years with a cervical HPV16 infection that either progressed to CIN3+ or cleared (not recorded which). The CDR3 protein is CASSTRTGANEQYF. CDR3 bases read: TGTGCCAGCAGCACCCGGACAGGGGCGAACGAG.